This entry features one T cell receptor (beta chain) sequence. The antigen remains unidentified. This record belongs to a study of graft-versus-host responses after intestinal transplantation. Background on the study: For two to four years after anti-thymocyte globulin induction, all recipients took tacrolimus and steroids.

Here immunoSEQ multiplex PCR was the method, and the copy in TCRdb shows in-frame clones only, minus some. Here the sample spans tens of thousands of clones, 90% to 95% being singletons. Findings and limits, study-wide: Some patients had graft-donor T cell macrochimerism. In their allografts, the ratios of graft-versus-host to host-versus-graft T cell clones were high.

This CDR3 has 13 residues. The V gene's germline CDR1 is SGHTA and CDR2 FQGNSA. Trimming cost V 6 bases and J 1 base; bases outside gene matches: 2. The starting material was unstimulated CD4+ T cells sorted from spleen or lymph node cells, obtained before intestinal transplant. This sequence joins TRBV7-2 and TRBJ2-5; 7 bases align to TRBD1. This receptor was identified in a human donor who received an intestinal transplant. CDR3 nucleotides: TGTGCCAGCAGGGGGGACAGCCAAGAGACCCAGTACTTC. As protein: CASRGDSQETQYF.